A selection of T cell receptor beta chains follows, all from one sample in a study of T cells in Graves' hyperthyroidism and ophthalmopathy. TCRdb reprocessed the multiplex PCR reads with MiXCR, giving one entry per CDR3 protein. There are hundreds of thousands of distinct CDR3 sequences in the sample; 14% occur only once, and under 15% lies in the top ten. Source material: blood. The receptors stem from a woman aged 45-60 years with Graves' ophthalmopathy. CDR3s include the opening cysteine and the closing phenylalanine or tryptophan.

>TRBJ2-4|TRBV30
CAWSVGRDSNVQYF
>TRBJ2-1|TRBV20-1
CSARDQVSGGSYYNEQFF
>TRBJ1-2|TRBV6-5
CASSYGRDGQGLYGYTF
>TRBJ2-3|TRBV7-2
CASSRGLATDTQYF
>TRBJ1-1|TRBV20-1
CSARDSGAGAREAFF
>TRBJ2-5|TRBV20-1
CSARDGYQETQYF
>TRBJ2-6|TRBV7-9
CASSSGGWGGSGANVLTF
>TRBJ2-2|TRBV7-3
CASSPGGSTGELFF
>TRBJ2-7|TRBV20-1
CSAGDSLREQYF
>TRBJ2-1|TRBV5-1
CASSLSWAANEQFF
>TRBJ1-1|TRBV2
CASSNRDRGLEAFF
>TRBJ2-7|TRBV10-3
CAISESRTGAYEQYF
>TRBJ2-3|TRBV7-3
CASSPTSGSVQTDTQYF
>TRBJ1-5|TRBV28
CASGARRSDQPQHF
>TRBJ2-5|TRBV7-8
CASSWTTSACQETQYF
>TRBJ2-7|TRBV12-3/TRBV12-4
CASTTGGQEQYF
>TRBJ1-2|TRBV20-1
CSASPTGDREFEYTF
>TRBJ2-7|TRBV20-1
CSAPSTGTSGGYEQYF
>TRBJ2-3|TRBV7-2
CASSLQTRFTDTQYF
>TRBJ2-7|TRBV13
CASSVSGLAREQYF
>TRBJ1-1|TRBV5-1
CASSFGLMNTEAFF
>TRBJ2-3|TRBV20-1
CSARVPGATDTQYF
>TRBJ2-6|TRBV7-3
CASSLKGGRFGANVLTF
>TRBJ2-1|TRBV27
CASSPWGTSMSEQFF
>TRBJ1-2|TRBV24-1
CATSDIRGNGYTF
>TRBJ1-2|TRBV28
CASSLQGGFGYTF
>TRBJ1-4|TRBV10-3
CAISAQGNEKLFF
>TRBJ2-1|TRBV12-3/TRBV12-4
CASSSDIYNERFF
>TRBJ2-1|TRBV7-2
CASSLGSSGRAGSYNEQFF
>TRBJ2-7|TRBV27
CASSLSIPIYEQYF
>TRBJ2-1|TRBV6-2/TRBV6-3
CASSFSGGFEQFF
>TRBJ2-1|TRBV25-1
CASSSIVGEYNEQFF
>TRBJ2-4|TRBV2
CASQRDRVAHLAKNIQYF
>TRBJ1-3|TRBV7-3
CASSMMTDSTSGNTIYF
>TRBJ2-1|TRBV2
CASSDASGDNEQFF
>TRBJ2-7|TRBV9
CASSVGGLATSYEQYF
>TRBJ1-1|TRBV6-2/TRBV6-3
CASSYSSRGPTMNTEAFF
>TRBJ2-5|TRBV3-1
CASSQSGYPKETQYF
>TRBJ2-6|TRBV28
CATGLTGANVLTF
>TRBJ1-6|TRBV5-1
CASSPDRPSGVSSYNSPLHF
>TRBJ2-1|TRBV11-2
CASSLGPVSYNEQFF
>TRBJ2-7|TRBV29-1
CSVGSGQGLYYEQYF
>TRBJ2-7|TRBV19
CASRDRLLYEQYF
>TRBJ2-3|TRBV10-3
CAISALSGRPSVLYTQYF
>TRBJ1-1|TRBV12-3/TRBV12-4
CASSPTGAREAFF